This T cell receptor beta chain appears in the sequencing data of a study of cytomegalovirus exposure and HLA in healthy donors (TCRdb year 2017). As for the study more broadly: An earlier analysis of about 560 of the donors reported approximately 260 Gb of sequence data and 95 million to 120 million unique TCR beta sequences obtained from around 170 million T cells. To predict cytomegalovirus infection status, the study combined high-throughput TCR immunosequencing, statistical association of individual TCRs with disease status, and machine learning. Along with the approximately 650-subject first cohort, a separate validation cohort of 120 different subjects was used. The study aimed to test whether signatures of past pathogen exposure could be identified by cataloging public T cell receptors. An earlier analysis of more than 450 of the donors used high-throughput TCR beta sequencing to judge whether each TCR beta V gene segment behaved as functional or pseudogenic. A few DR-DQ haplotypes were treated as single units for association and clustering because of strong linkage in the cohort. In a later genetic analysis, genome-wide SNP genotypes for about three fifths of the roughly 670 donors were used, and that subset was treated as a discovery cohort. All discovery cohort repertoires had been generated using a single sequencing platform. Rather than drawing on any new phenotypic data, the later analysis identified candidate immune exposures from TCR beta sequences and the way those sequences occurred across donors. A later analysis re-examined previously published TCR beta repertoires from just over 650 donors and added high-resolution HLA genotyping to investigate patterns of TCR occurrence. Among approximately 370 genotyped donors of the cohort, an average of roughly 230,000 unique TCR beta nucleotide sequences was sequenced per donor, of which about 18% were non-productive. HLA typing covered class I and class II loci at four-digit resolution. An early release that covered about 640 HLA-typed donors contained about 290 gigabases of sequencing data and around 80 million unique TCR sequences. Using immunosequencing, the study profiled T cell repertoires from 500 to 800 subjects and related those repertoires to cytomegalovirus serostatus. The genetic ancestry cluster associated with self-reported Caucasian donors included 81% of the roughly 400 genotyped donors. Typing coverage varied by locus: about 629-630 donors for A, B, C, DRB1 and DQB1; more than 500 for DQA1; over 600 for DPA1; approximately 470 for DPB1. Donor age, sex, ethnicity and CMV serostatus were collected together with the repertoire data. Beyond this particular receptor, the publication reports: Linkage disequilibrium might explain the correlated functional status among segregating V segments, but an unknown experimental factor could not be ruled out. A later analysis found that most CMV-associated TCR beta chains appeared HLA-restricted, with HLA associations seemingly driven largely by CMV exposure. The study gave a list of roughly 150 TCR beta chains associated with cytomegalovirus. Because the 87-base-pair reads could not distinguish some IMGT-functional V segments, including TRBV6-2 and TRBV6-3, those segments were excluded. In vitro tests confirmed that three of the cytomegalovirus-associated TCR beta chains recognize cytomegalovirus antigens. In a later analysis, HLA-associated TCR beta chains were found to be more clonally expanded and to have lower generation probabilities than equally common non-associated chains. The classifier was reported to diagnose cytomegalovirus status with high specificity and sensitivity in both the original and validation cohorts. Because counts were too low, 15 to 20 rarely observed V segments, including chromosome 9 orphons, were excluded from the earlier analysis of 587 of the donors. Presence/absence analyses assumed roughly uniform sequencing depth across donors, an assumption that may not hold. Across donors, most TCR sequences were observed very rarely, whereas some public TCRs were present in many individuals. In a later analysis, the rate of TCR association differed among HLA loci, with DRB1 alleles having the most associated TCRs and HLA-C alleles having the fewest. A later analysis reported that several top co-occurrence clusters appeared linked to parvovirus B19, influenza, CMV and Epstein-Barr virus. The cohort was sequenced for TCR beta chains only, and without alpha or paired-chain data the features that could be detected were limited. In an earlier analysis of fewer than 700 of the donors, most TCR beta V segments appeared in productive rearrangements about 87% or about 30% of the time, broadly matching IMGT annotations. Strong co-occurrence of HLA alleles, especially DR and DQ, made assigning TCR associations to individual alleles difficult. V-gene and J-gene trimming of TCR beta chains was associated with a missense DCLRE1C variant in a later genetic analysis, and the association was replicated in an independent cohort. Immune exposure information for the cohort was limited to CMV serostatus. Because HLA typing was missing for some donors at each locus, association tests included only the typed subset. At a false discovery rate of 0.05, a later analysis linked under 20,000 TCR beta sequences to specific HLA alleles. It was suggested by the authors that the approach could potentially be generalized to other disease states and immunological phenotypes. A further reported finding was that TCR beta sequences accurately predicted the HLA-A and HLA-B alleles for most subjects in the first cohort. Compared with the approximately 720-donor mean, donors in an Asian-associated ancestry cluster had fewer N-insertions in productive TCRs, according to a later genetic analysis. The sequencing pipeline was judged likely to have produced a cluster of highly shared sequence variants as a technical artifact.

Library construction relied on the immunoSEQ multiplex PCR assay. The multiplex PCR relied on a mix of 60 forward primers for TCR Vbeta segments and 13 reverse primers for TCR Jbeta segments. Amplification of the CDR3 region of rearranged TCR beta genes was performed with a multiplex PCR assay on genomic DNA. The Illumina HiSeq System was used to sequence the amplified TCR beta libraries as 87-base-pair reads. In the authors' own workflow: Across the roughly 670 repertoires, a later analysis counted approximately 75 million unique TCR beta chains, roughly 11 million of which were shared by at least two donors. Raw reads were error-corrected and collapsed into unique sequences with a nearest-neighbor algorithm that merged closely related sequences to remove PCR and sequencing errors. CDR3 sequences were aligned to IMGT reference sequences to assign V, D and J gene segments. For a sequence to be retained, at least a six-nucleotide match to both a V gene segment and a J gene segment was required. A rearrangement was called productive if the CDR3 had no stop codons and remained in frame with V and J, and every other rearrangement was called non-productive. CDR3 was defined according to IMGT convention as the region running from the second conserved V-encoded cysteine to the conserved J-encoded phenylalanine. Sequences without an unambiguous match to a single V gene segment were excluded from the earlier analysis of over 500 of the donors. In an earlier analysis of around 590 of the donors, a V segment was called functional when productive rearrangements were above 56.7%, and segregating when the standard deviation between donors exceeded 5%. A statistical classification framework was built for diagnosing cytomegalovirus status from the catalog of TCR beta chain sequences. In a later analysis, TCR nucleotide sequences were compared against IMGT/GENE-DB human TR gene sequences so that V and J genes could be assigned. A later analysis assigned CDR3 sequences and most-parsimonious VDJ recombination scenarios with the TCRdist pipeline. A later analysis defined each TCR beta chain by its CDR3 amino acid sequence plus V-gene family, and excluded reads lacking a unique V-gene family. To address suspected cross-contamination and a sequencing artifact, a later analysis removed approximately 600 highly shared, low-generation-probability nucleotide sequences. In a later analysis, a clonal expansion index was calculated for each public chain from normalized within-repertoire ranks of inferred template counts. A later analysis computed generation probabilities with a VDJ recombination model fitted to out-of-frame rearrangements, and checked the results against IGoR. In a later analysis, hypergeometric tests were used to score TCR-TCR, TCR-HLA and TCR-CMV co-occurrence, with a repertoire-size bias correction applied to TCR pairs. To estimate false discovery rates, a later analysis permuted the HLA or CMV assignments 20 times. A later analysis grouped co-occurring TCRs with DBSCAN, adding TCRdist sequence similarity when clustering within HLA-allele-positive subsets. Co-occurrence clustering excluded repertoires with fewer than 30,000 or more than 120,000 public chains, plus five with anomalous nucleotide sharing. In its TCRdb copy, this immuneACCESS table keeps in-frame sequences only and misses some clones. Where compared with another copy, unresolved V genes explain less than half of these, and the others have no known cause. The D gene and trimming were derived from the DNA, and the V and J assignments and clone size from that table. The table kept for this sample lists around 150,000 clones. The ten most abundant clones make up under 3.5% of the sample.

Comment on this clone: Its antigen is not yet known.

In total, about 650 healthy bone marrow donors made up the cohort. All cohort members were sampled while nominally healthy, although unrecorded immune exposures were likely present. The donor was CMV seronegative and belonged to the group of 352 seronegative cohort members. Each donor provided a peripheral blood sample, and peripheral blood mononuclear cells were used for TCR beta sequencing. The Qiagen DNeasy Blood Extraction Kit was used to extract genomic DNA from the blood cell samples. The trim is 5 bases for V and 4 bases for J, with a gap of 20 bases between the germline ends. From the cysteine through the phenylalanine, the CDR3 covers 15 amino acids. Solely the CDR3 DNA is kept, with 45 bases framed from the first base. In the germline V gene, CDR1 corresponds to SQVTM and CDR2 to ANQGSEA.

The sequenced material came from PBMCs. The sequence joins TRBV29-1 to TRBJ1-1; TRBD1 is perhaps the D gene, given 6 matching bases. The receptor was derived from a man aged 40-50 years in good health and CMV-seronegative. DNA sequence: TGCAGCGTTACCTACAGGGTACTGTGGGGCACTGAAGCTTTCTTT. This is translated as CSVTYRVLWGTEAFF.